Listed below are T cell receptor beta chains from one sample, sequenced in a study of T cell changes during pregnancy in multiple sclerosis. Only in-frame clones appear in the TCRdb table, and some are missing; sequencing was by immunoSEQ multiplex PCR. The sample consists of about 25,000 clones, approximately 86% of them appearing once. The sequences come from CD8+ T cells from peripheral blood mononuclear cells, collected in the first trimester of pregnancy. The source is a female donor in good health, enrolled as a control in a pregnancy study. The CDR3 runs from the conserved cysteine through the conserved F or W. D genes are given only for firm matches. Expanded clones get a size class; other rows say once, few or many, or leave the size out.

CDR3: CASSYSIAGYEQYF
DNA: TGTGCCAGCAGTTACTCGATAGCGGGGTACGAGCAGTACTTC
size: NA
D: TRBD2
V: TRBV6-5
J: TRBJ2-7

CDR3: CASSLFWPIKDYEQYF
DNA: TGTGCCAGCAGTTTATTTTGGCCGATTAAAGACTACGAGCAGTACTTC
size: NA
D: NA
V: TRBV27
J: TRBJ2-7

CDR3: CASRLKGSSYEQYF
DNA: TGTGCCAGTAGGTTGAAGGGGTCCTCCTACGAGCAGTACTTC
size: NA
D: NA
V: TRBV19
J: TRBJ2-7

CDR3: CASSPGPDRAYEQYF
DNA: TGTGCCAGCAGCCCCGGGCCGGACAGGGCCTACGAGCAGTACTTC
size: once
D: TRBD1
V: TRBV11-2
J: TRBJ2-7

CDR3: CASSQDSLGGIDTQYF
DNA: TGCGCCAGCAGCCAAGACTCACTAGGGGGTATAGATACGCAGTATTTT
size: NA
D: NA
V: TRBV4-1
J: TRBJ2-3

CDR3: CASSPGQWGNQPQHF
DNA: TGTGCCAGCAGTCCCGGACAGTGGGGCAATCAGCCCCAGCATTTT
size: NA
D: NA
V: TRBV6-6
J: TRBJ1-5

CDR3: CASSQGVTPSYNEQFF
DNA: TGCGCCAGCAGCCAAGGGGTGACACCTTCCTACAATGAGCAGTTCTTC
size: NA
D: NA
V: TRBV4-3
J: TRBJ2-1

CDR3: CAISESPGETEAFF
DNA: TGTGCCATCAGTGAGTCTCCGGGAGAGACTGAAGCTTTCTTT
size: few
D: NA
V: TRBV10-3
J: TRBJ1-1

CDR3: CASTRGLAGLNTGELFF
DNA: TGCGCCAGCACCCGAGGACTAGCGGGATTGAACACCGGGGAGCTGTTTTTT
size: once
D: TRBD2
V: TRBV5-1
J: TRBJ2-2

CDR3: CASEPPGTGYSPLHF
DNA: TGTGCCAGCGAACCCCCTGGGACAGGTTATTCACCCCTCCACTTT
size: NA
D: NA
V: TRBV21-1
J: TRBJ1-6

CDR3: CASSSTGVRQPQHF
DNA: TGTGCCAGCAGCAGTACAGGGGTACGGCAGCCCCAGCATTTT
size: NA
D: TRBD1
V: TRBV28
J: TRBJ1-5

CDR3: CASSGQGGKLFF
DNA: TGCGCCAGCAGTGGACAGGGTGGAAAACTGTTTTTT
size: NA
D: TRBD1
V: TRBV10-2
J: TRBJ1-4

CDR3: CASTINYGYTF
DNA: TGTGCCAGCACCATCAACTATGGCTACACCTTC
size: NA
D: NA
V: TRBV21-1
J: TRBJ1-2

CDR3: CASSLRGAEAFF
DNA: TGTGCCAGCAGCCTCAGGGGGGCTGAAGCTTTCTTT
size: NA
D: TRBD1
V: TRBV7-9
J: TRBJ1-1

CDR3: CASGLQGRETQYF
DNA: TGTGCTAGTGGTTTACAGGGGCGAGAGACCCAGTACTTC
size: NA
D: TRBD1
V: TRBV12-5
J: TRBJ2-5

CDR3: CASSEGTSGGDTQYF
DNA: TGTGCCAGCAGTGAAGGGACTAGCGGGGGGGATACGCAGTATTTT
size: many
D: TRBD2
V: TRBV6-1
J: TRBJ2-3

CDR3: CASSLGQVTGELFF
DNA: TGTGCCAGCAGTTTGGGACAGGTGACCGGGGAGCTGTTTTTT
size: NA
D: TRBD1
V: TRBV28
J: TRBJ2-2

CDR3: CASSPVGGSSYNSPLHF
DNA: TGCGCCAGCAGCCCAGTTGGGGGGAGCTCCTATAATTCACCCCTCCACTTT
size: NA
D: NA
V: TRBV5-1
J: TRBJ1-6

CDR3: CASSLSGGDYEQYF
DNA: TGTGCCAGCAGCTTGTCAGGGGGCGACTACGAGCAGTACTTC
size: NA
D: TRBD1
V: TRBV7-6
J: TRBJ2-7

CDR3: CASRDSIGNEQFF
DNA: TGTGCCAGTCGGGATTCGATTGGGAATGAGCAGTTCTTC
size: NA
D: NA
V: TRBV19
J: TRBJ2-1

CDR3: CSVEDRAREQYF
DNA: TGCAGCGTTGAGGACAGGGCGAGGGAGCAGTACTTC
size: NA
D: TRBD1
V: TRBV29-1
J: TRBJ2-7

CDR3: CSAPSGGTQYF
DNA: TGCAGTGCGCCTAGCGGAGGGACCCAGTACTTC
size: NA
D: TRBD2
V: TRBV20-1
J: TRBJ2-5

CDR3: CASSYLGVGSYEQYF
DNA: TGTGCCAGCAGTTATCTCGGAGTCGGATCCTACGAGCAGTACTTC
size: NA
D: NA
V: TRBV6-6
J: TRBJ2-7

CDR3: CASSVGTGTYEQYF
DNA: TGTGCCAGCTCGGTGGGGACAGGTACCTACGAGCAGTACTTC
size: NA
D: TRBD1
V: TRBV9
J: TRBJ2-7

CDR3: CAINEGQGKTEAFF
DNA: TGTGCCATCAATGAAGGACAGGGGAAAACTGAAGCTTTCTTT
size: once
D: TRBD1
V: TRBV10-3
J: TRBJ1-1

CDR3: CASRTWDRGQPGNTIYF
DNA: TGTGCCAGCAGGACCTGGGACAGGGGGCAACCTGGAAACACCATATATTTT
size: many
D: TRBD1
V: TRBV28
J: TRBJ1-3

CDR3: CASSLEPGTGSYEQYF
DNA: TGTGCCAGCAGCTTAGAGCCGGGGACAGGCTCCTACGAGCAGTACTTC
size: NA
D: TRBD1
V: TRBV11-2
J: TRBJ2-7

CDR3: CASSEALGIYEQFF
DNA: TGTGCCAGCAGTGAAGCGCTAGGAATCTATGAGCAGTTCTTC
size: NA
D: NA
V: TRBV6-1
J: TRBJ2-1

CDR3: CASTPRSGSSYNEQFF
DNA: TGTGCCAGCACCCCTCGGAGCGGGAGCTCCTACAATGAGCAGTTCTTC
size: NA
D: TRBD2
V: TRBV2
J: TRBJ2-1

CDR3: CASGSDRAVGTEAFF
DNA: TGTGCTAGTGGTTCGGACAGAGCTGTGGGGACTGAAGCTTTCTTT
size: NA
D: NA
V: TRBV12-5
J: TRBJ1-1

CDR3: CAWSVDGRDTGELFF
DNA: TGTGCCTGGAGTGTTGACGGGAGGGATACCGGGGAGCTGTTTTTT
size: NA
D: TRBD2
V: TRBV30
J: TRBJ2-2

CDR3: CASTLSGTARNEQFF
DNA: TGCGCCAGCACCCTTTCCGGGACAGCGAGGAATGAGCAGTTCTTC
size: NA
D: TRBD1
V: TRBV4-1
J: TRBJ2-1

CDR3: CASSEARGSYGYTF
DNA: TGTGCCAGCAGTGAAGCGAGGGGGAGCTATGGCTACACCTTC
size: once
D: NA
V: TRBV6-1
J: TRBJ1-2

CDR3: CASSGGNEQYF
DNA: TGTGCCAGCAGCGGGGGCAACGAGCAGTACTTC
size: once
D: NA
V: TRBV11-2
J: TRBJ2-7

CDR3: CASSYPWTGMNSPLHF
DNA: TGTGCCAGCAGCTATCCATGGACAGGGATGAATTCACCCCTCCACTTT
size: few
D: TRBD1
V: TRBV11-3
J: TRBJ1-6

CDR3: CASAFRDNLRRNTIYF
DNA: TGTGCCAGCGCCTTCCGGGACAATCTGAGGAGAAACACCATATATTTT
size: NA
D: NA
V: TRBV21-1
J: TRBJ1-3

CDR3: CASSLRQGVGETQYF
DNA: TGTGCCAGCAGCCTTCGACAGGGGGTGGGAGAGACCCAGTACTTC
size: few
D: TRBD1
V: TRBV11-2
J: TRBJ2-5

CDR3: CSVVETGRYEQYF
DNA: TGCAGCGTTGTGGAGACAGGGCGGTACGAGCAGTACTTC
size: NA
D: TRBD1
V: TRBV29-1
J: TRBJ2-7

CDR3: CASSLDRSIPQETQYF
DNA: TGTGCCAGCAGCTTAGATCGCAGTATCCCCCAAGAGACCCAGTACTTC
size: NA
D: NA
V: TRBV11-3
J: TRBJ2-5

CDR3: CASSLRAGGYNEQFF
DNA: TGTGCCAGCAGCTTACGTGCGGGAGGCTACAATGAGCAGTTCTTC
size: NA
D: TRBD2
V: TRBV7-2
J: TRBJ2-1

CDR3: CASSFRQGIQPQHF
DNA: TGTGCCAGCAGTTTCCGACAGGGGATACAGCCCCAGCATTTT
size: NA
D: TRBD1
V: TRBV27
J: TRBJ1-5

CDR3: CASSEFKRGGPETQYF
DNA: TGTGCCAGCAGTGAATTCAAGCGGGGGGGCCCAGAGACCCAGTACTTC
size: NA
D: TRBD2
V: TRBV2
J: TRBJ2-5

CDR3: CASSYYRGADEQFF
DNA: TGTGCCAGCAGTTATTACAGGGGGGCGGATGAGCAGTTCTTC
size: NA
D: TRBD1
V: TRBV27
J: TRBJ2-1

CDR3: CASSPGLKETQYF
DNA: TGTGCCAGCAGTCCTGGACTAAAGGAGACCCAGTACTTC
size: NA
D: NA
V: TRBV6-7
J: TRBJ2-5

CDR3: CASVSEQGFYGYTF
DNA: TGTGCCAGCGTATCCGAGCAGGGGTTCTATGGCTACACCTTC
size: NA
D: NA
V: TRBV28
J: TRBJ1-2

CDR3: CASSTGSTEAFF
DNA: TGTGCCAGTTCGACAGGTTCGACTGAAGCTTTCTTT
size: NA
D: NA
V: TRBV27
J: TRBJ1-1

CDR3: CAWTLTGTYGYTF
DNA: TGTGCCTGGACCTTGACAGGGACTTACGGCTACACCTTC
size: few
D: TRBD1
V: TRBV30
J: TRBJ1-2

CDR3: CASSGTVWVVDGYTF
DNA: TGTGCCAGCAGTGGGACAGTGTGGGTTGTCGATGGCTACACCTTC
size: NA
D: TRBD1
V: TRBV28
J: TRBJ1-2

CDR3: CASSPGTPYEQYF
DNA: TGTGCCAGCAGCCCAGGGACACCTTACGAGCAGTACTTC
size: NA
D: NA
V: TRBV28
J: TRBJ2-7

CDR3: CASSLTSGGENNEQFF
DNA: TGTGCCAGCAGCCTGACTAGCGGGGGGGAAAACAATGAGCAGTTCTTC
size: few
D: TRBD2
V: TRBV6-4
J: TRBJ2-1

CDR3: CASNRLEVNEQYF
DNA: TGTGCCAGCAATCGACTAGAAGTAAACGAGCAGTACTTC
size: NA
D: NA
V: TRBV28
J: TRBJ2-7

CDR3: CASSAVRDRGREQYF
DNA: TGTGCCAGCAGCGCTGTCCGGGACAGGGGGCGCGAGCAGTACTTC
size: NA
D: TRBD1
V: TRBV2
J: TRBJ2-7

CDR3: CASSEASGGAYEQYF
DNA: TGTGCCAGCAGTGAAGCGAGCGGGGGGGCCTACGAGCAGTACTTC
size: NA
D: TRBD2
V: TRBV6-1
J: TRBJ2-7